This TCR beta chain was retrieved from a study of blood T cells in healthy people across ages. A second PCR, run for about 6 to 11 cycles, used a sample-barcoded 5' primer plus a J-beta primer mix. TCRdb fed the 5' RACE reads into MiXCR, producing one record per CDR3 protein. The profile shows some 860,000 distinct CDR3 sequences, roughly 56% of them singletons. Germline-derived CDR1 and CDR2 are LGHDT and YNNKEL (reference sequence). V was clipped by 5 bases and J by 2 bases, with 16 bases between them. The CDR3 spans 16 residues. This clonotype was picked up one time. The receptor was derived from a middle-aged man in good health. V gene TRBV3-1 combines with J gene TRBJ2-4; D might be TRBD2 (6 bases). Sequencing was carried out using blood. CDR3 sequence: CASSGASGPTKNIQYF. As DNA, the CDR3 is TGTGCCAGCAGCGGGGCAAGCGGGCCGACCAAAAACATTCAGTACTTC.